The 11 T cell receptor beta chains reported below all come from one sample, sequenced in a study of blood T cell repertoires in COVID-19. The table came from immunoSEQ multiplex PCR; TCRdb's copy has only in-frame clones and leaves some out. Altogether around 150,000 clones are present, 80% to 85% being singletons, with the ten largest covering less than 9%. The sequencing sample was made of peripheral blood. The receptors derive from a man between 25 and 39 years old with COVID-19, enrolled during active disease.

A word on this clone: The same CDR3 also results from other DNA sequences found in this sample. V is TRBV3-1 (or the pseudogene TRBV3-2) and J is TRBJ1-2; 8 bases agree with TRBD1. CDR3 length: 15 residues. V shed 4 bases and J 1 base; nucleotides not matched to a gene: 5. Germline CDR1 and CDR2: LGHDT and YNNKEL (reference sequence). CDR3 in amino acids: CASSRGTGDNYGYTF. The CDR3 coding sequence is TGTGCCAGCAGCCGAGGGACAGGTGATAACTATGGCTACACCTTC.

This chain uses TRBV9 with TRBJ2-1; TRBD2 agrees at 10 bases. This CDR3 region has 16 residues. The V gene's germline CDR1 is SGDLS and CDR2 YYNGEE. Trimming took 4 bases from V and 2 from J; bases not matched to a gene: 6. This CDR3 reads CASSSRTSGTYNEQFF. CDR3 sequence (DNA): TGTGCCAGCAGCTCTCGGACTAGCGGTACCTACAATGAGCAGTTCTTC.

This rearrangement joins TRBV30 to TRBJ1-1; TRBD1 might be the D (5 bases). CDR3 length: 15 amino acids. Germline V gene data show CDR1 as GTSNPN and CDR2 as SVGIG (reference sequence). V lost 4 bases and J 6 bases, leaving 21 bases between the germline ends. This CDR3 is CAWTAGPNGKPEAFF. For the CDR3, the DNA is TGTGCCTGGACAGCGGGGCCCAACGGGAAGCCTGAAGCTTTCTTT.

The chain uses TRBV28 and TRBJ2-6; TRBD2 aligns across 13 bases. CDR1 and CDR2 from the germline V gene are MDHEN and SYDVKM. The V gene end was trimmed by 1 base and the J gene end by 4 bases; junction bases not matched to a gene: 16. CDR3 length: 22 residues. As DNA, the CDR3 is TGTGCCAGCAGTTTATCCTATCGGACTAGCGGGAGAGGGCTGAAAGGGGCCAACGTCCTGACTTTC. This sequence encodes CASSLSYRTSGRGLKGANVLTF.

The CDR3 DNA follows: TGCGCCAGCAGTGAAACAGGGGGTAGGGGTGAAAAACTGTTTTTT. Its translation is CASSETGGRGEKLFF. The genes are TRBV10-2 and TRBJ1-4; 8 bases are a match to TRBD1. CDR1 is WSHSY, CDR2 SAAADI, per germline. This CDR3 comprises 15 residues. Trimming cost V 3 bases and J 7 bases; bases outside gene matches: 7.

This clone was counted a single time. The J gene is TRBJ2-3, the V gene TRBV12-3 or TRBV12-4; D gene unclear. This CDR3 is 12 amino acids long. With 2 bases removed from V and 10 bases from J, the gap between germline ends came to 10 bases. CDR3: CASSLLYGAQYF. The CDR3 DNA is TGTGCCAGCAGTTTACTTTACGGTGCGCAGTATTTT.

This sequence joins TRBV10-2 and TRBJ2-7; TRBD2 agrees at 13 bases. CDR1 is WSHSY, CDR2 SAAADI, per germline. V shed 6 bases and J 7 bases; nucleotides not matched to a gene: 6. CDR3 length: 14 amino acids. CDR3 protein: CASRRLAGGLEQYF. CDR3 in DNA: TGCGCCAGCAGAAGACTAGCGGGGGGTCTAGAGCAGTACTTC.

This sequence joins TRBV6-2 or TRBV6-3 and TRBJ2-5; 7 nucleotides line up with TRBD1. The trim removed 2 bases at V and 0 bases at J, leaving 9 bases unmatched. Germline V CDR1 and CDR2: MNHEY, SVGEGT. This CDR3 is built from 17 residues. CDR3 sequence reads: CASSYLHAGTDQETQYF. DNA of the CDR3: TGTGCCAGCAGTTACCTACATGCCGGGACAGACCAAGAGACCCAGTACTTC.

The genes are TRBV9 and TRBJ2-5; D remains ambiguous. The length of the CDR3 is 14 residues. The germline V gene has CDR1 SGDLS and CDR2 YYNGEE. The V end lost 4 bases, the J end lost 4 bases, and 14 bases lay between the germline ends. In DNA, the CDR3 is TGTGCCAGCAGCCCCAGTACCTCTAGAGAGACCCAGTACTTC. Its protein is CASSPSTSRETQYF. Drawing the rest from reference TRBV9 and TRBJ2-5, the complete variable domain is DSGVTQTPKHLITATGQRVTLRCSPRSGDLSVYWYQQSLDQGLQFLIQYYNGEERAKGNILERFSAQQFPDLHSELNLSSLELGDSALYFCASSPSTSRETQYFGPGTRLLVL.

V and J are TRBV4-1 and TRBJ2-7; 8 bases agree with TRBD1. The germline gives CDR1 MGHRA, CDR2 YSYEKL. V shed 4 bases, J shed 3 bases, and the junction held 5 bases outside the gene matches. The CDR3 length is 14 residues. Here the CDR3 DNA reads TGCGCCAGCAGCCCCCGGACAGGGAGCTACGAGCAGTACTTC. It encodes CASSPRTGSYEQYF.

There are a few counts of this clone. Other DNA sequences in this sample translate to the same CDR3. This chain joins TRBV18 and TRBJ1-1; the match to TRBD1 covers 7 bases. Germline V lookup: CDR1 KGHSH, CDR2 LQKENI. J was trimmed by 7 bases and V by 3 bases; bases with no gene match: 2. This CDR3 has 12 amino acids. CDR3 nucleotides: TGTGCCAGCTCACCGGGACAGTTTGAAGCTTTCTTT. The encoded protein is CASSPGQFEAFF.